This T cell receptor (beta chain) was identified during a study of blood T cell repertoires in COVID-19 (dated by TCRdb to the early 2020s). Regarding the study in general: Samples from collaborators originated in the United States, Italy and Spain and spanned both the acute and convalescent phases of COVID-19. The material from the prospective study consisted of cDNA or gDNA derived from T cells, B-cell-depleted T cells, or PBMCs. The dataset comprised deeply sampled blood TCRbeta repertoires from subjects exposed to, actively infected with, or recovered from COVID-19. The repertoires were made available in a free public database intended to serve as a resource for research on the immune response to SARS-CoV-2. Samples came from the ongoing ImmuneRACE study (first 160 participants) plus 1,254 subjects from 6 global collaborators. Sample metadata almost always included a de-identified subject ID, COVID-19 status, age in years and sex. HLA class I and class II types, where available, came from metadata supplied by the sample provider rather than from assay-based typing.

Findings and caveats that apply to the study as a whole: The amount of clinical and demographic metadata varied by source and participant and was provided uncurated.

One collaborating source in Seattle enrolled patients during active infection and followed them longitudinally through the course of disease. Collaborating institutions collected whole blood in K2EDTA tubes following their own protocols. Collaborator samples were shipped for TCRbeta analysis as frozen whole blood, isolated PBMCs, or DNA extracted from either sample type. TCRbeta CDR3 regions were amplified from genomic DNA using the immunoSEQ Assay, a bias-controlled multiplex PCR. As for how the authors treated the data: The number of nucleated cells in each sample was estimated from the amplification of reference gene primers within the assay. To quantify the absolute abundance of each unique TCRbeta CDR3 rearrangement, sequence reads were collapsed and filtered. For each sample, productive Simpson clonality was calculated as the square root of Simpson's diversity index over productive rearrangements. The table was pulled from immuneACCESS by TCRdb, which kept in-frame rearrangements only. Such tables lose some clones; where checked, under half of the loss comes from unresolved V genes, and the rest has no known cause. Clonal size and the V and J genes are those of that table, whereas D and trimming came from the DNA. This sample has some 85,000 clones in its table, and just under 80% of those were observed once. Together, the top ten hold 6.3% of the sample.

In the case of this clone: Its antigen is currently not known. The input lacks base qualities; no much larger clone sits a single base away.

The material sequenced was peripheral blood. The sequence derives from a man in his 70s with COVID-19, enrolled during active disease.

For the CDR3, the sequence is CASSGRMNTEAFF. The DNA sequence is as follows: TGTGCCAGCAGCGGGAGGATGAACACTGAAGCTTTCTTT. The rearranged chain carries TRBV9 and TRBJ1-1; no D gene can be assigned with confidence. The CDR3 runs 13 residues from the cysteine to the phenylalanine. Just the 39-base CDR3 DNA is kept, in frame starting at base 1. V loses 3 bases of germline sequence and J loses 0 bases, and the interval between the two ends is 6 bases. CDR1 SGDLS and CDR2 YYNGEE were looked up in the germline V gene.